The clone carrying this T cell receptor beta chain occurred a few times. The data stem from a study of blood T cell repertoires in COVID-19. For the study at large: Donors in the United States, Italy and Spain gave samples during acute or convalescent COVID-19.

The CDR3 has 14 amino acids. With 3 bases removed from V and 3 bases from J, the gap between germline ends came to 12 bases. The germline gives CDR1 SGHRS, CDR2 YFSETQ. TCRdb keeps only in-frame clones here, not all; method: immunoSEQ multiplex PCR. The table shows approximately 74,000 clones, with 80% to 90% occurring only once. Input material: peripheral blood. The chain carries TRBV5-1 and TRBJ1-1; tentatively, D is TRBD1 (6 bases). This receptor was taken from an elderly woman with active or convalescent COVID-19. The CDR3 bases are TGCGCCAGCAGCTCTACAGACAGGTACACTGAAGCTTTCTTT. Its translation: CASSSTDRYTEAFF. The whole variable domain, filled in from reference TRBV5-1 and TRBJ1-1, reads KAGVTQTPRYLIKTRGQQVTLSCSPISGHRSVSWYQQTPGQGLQFLFEYFSETQRNKGNFPGRFSGRQFSNSRSEMNVSTLELGDSALYLCASSSTDRYTEAFFGQGTRLTVV.